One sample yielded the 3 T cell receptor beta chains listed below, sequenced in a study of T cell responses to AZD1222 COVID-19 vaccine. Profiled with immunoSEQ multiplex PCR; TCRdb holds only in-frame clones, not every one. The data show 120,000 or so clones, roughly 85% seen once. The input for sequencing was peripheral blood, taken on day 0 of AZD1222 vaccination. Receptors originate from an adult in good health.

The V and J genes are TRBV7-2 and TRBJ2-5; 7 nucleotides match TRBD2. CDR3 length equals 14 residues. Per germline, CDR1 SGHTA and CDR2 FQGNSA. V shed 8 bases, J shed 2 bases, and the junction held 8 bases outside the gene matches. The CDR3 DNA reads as TGTGCCAGCCTTAGGTGGCGGGGGCAAGAGACCCAGTACTTC. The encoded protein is CASLRWRGQETQYF. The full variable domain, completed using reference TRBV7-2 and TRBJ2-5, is GAGVSQSPSNKVTEKGKDVELRCDPISGHTALYWYRQSLGQGLEFLIYFQGNSAPDKSGLPSDRFSAERTGGSVSTLTIQRTQQEDSAVYLCASLRWRGQETQYFGPGTRLLVL.

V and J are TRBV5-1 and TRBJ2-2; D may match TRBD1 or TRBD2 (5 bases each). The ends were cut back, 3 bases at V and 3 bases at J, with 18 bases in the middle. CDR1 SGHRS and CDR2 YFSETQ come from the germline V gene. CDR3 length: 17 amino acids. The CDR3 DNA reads TGCGCCAGCAGCTATTCCCCCCCCGGGGCGGACACCGGGGAGCTGTTTTTT. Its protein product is CASSYSPPGADTGELFF.

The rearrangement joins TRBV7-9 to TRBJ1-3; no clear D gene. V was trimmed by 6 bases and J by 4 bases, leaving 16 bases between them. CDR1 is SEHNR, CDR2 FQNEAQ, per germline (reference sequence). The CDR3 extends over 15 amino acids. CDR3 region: CASSFAGSEGNTIYF. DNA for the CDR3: TGTGCCAGCAGTTTCGCTGGATCGGAGGGAAACACCATATATTTT. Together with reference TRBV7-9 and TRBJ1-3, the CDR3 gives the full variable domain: DTGVSQNPRHKITKRGQNVTFRCDPISEHNRLYWYRQTLGQGPEFLTYFQNEAQLEKSRLLSDRFSAERPKGSFSTLEIQRTEQGDSAMYLCASSFAGSEGNTIYFGEGSWLTVV.